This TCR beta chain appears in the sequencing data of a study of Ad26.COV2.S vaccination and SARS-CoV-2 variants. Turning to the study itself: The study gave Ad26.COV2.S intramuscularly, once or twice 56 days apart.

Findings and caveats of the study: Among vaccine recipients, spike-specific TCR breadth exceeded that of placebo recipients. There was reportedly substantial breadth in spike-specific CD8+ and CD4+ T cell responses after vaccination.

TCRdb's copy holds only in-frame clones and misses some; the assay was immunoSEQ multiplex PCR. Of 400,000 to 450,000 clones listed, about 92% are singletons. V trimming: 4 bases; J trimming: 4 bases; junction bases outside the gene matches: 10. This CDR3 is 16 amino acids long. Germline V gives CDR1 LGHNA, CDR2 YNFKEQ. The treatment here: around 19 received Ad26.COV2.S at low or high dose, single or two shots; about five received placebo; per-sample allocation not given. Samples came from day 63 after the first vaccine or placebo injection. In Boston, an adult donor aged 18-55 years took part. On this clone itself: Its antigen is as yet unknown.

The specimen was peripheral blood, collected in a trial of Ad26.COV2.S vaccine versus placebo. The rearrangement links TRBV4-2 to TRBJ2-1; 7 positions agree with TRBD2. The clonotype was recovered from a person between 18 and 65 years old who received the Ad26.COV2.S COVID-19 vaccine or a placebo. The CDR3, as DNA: TGTGCCAGCAGCCCCCACCCGGCGGGAGCTTACAATGAGCAGTTCTTC. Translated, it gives CASSPHPAGAYNEQFF.